This T cell receptor (beta chain) is from a study of siplizumab effects on memory and regulatory T cells. Findings and caveats of the study: Alloreactive clones mapping to unstimulated subsets formed only a minor fraction. Siplizumab, the agent tested, significantly reduced alloreactive sequences traceable to unstimulated CD4+ memory cells. The study found naive T cells seemingly more diverse than memory cells and seemingly major alloresponse contributors.

V lost 8 bases and J lost 8, with 15 bases in between. Per the germline V gene, CDR1 is MNHEY and CDR2 is SVGAGI. The CDR3 extends over 13 amino acids. Sequencing was performed with immunoSEQ multiplex PCR; in TCRdb, only in-frame clones are kept and a portion is missing. The table includes 50,000 to 75,000 clones, 79% detected once. The count of this clone is one. Its specificity is unknown. The TCR sequence derives from a human donor in good health. This chain links TRBV6-5 with TRBJ1-4, with D hard to call. The sample consisted of memory CD4+ T cells sorted from blood. This CDR3 is CASQRSGGEKLFF. Written as DNA, the CDR3 is TGTGCCAGCCAGCGTTCGGGTGGGGAAAAACTGTTTTTT.